The sequence of this T cell receptor (beta chain) was determined in a study of Graves' ophthalmopathy and Graves' hyperthyroidism. Symptoms, serum thyroxine and TRAb, thyroid ultrasound, and orbital computed tomography formed the diagnostic basis. The V end lost 5 bases, the J end lost 1 base, and 20 bases lay between the germline ends. This CDR3 spans 17 amino acids. Germline values: CDR1 SGHTA, CDR2 FQGNSA. Scientists amplified the TCR beta CDR3 regions from RNA transcripts. HTBI primers served in a first-round RT-PCR, which a second-round multiplex PCR followed. TCRdb re-analysed the multiplex PCR reads in MiXCR, keeping a single row per CDR3 protein. The sample lists about 240,000 distinct CDR3 sequences, around 45% occurring once.

The sequence was obtained from an adult man with Graves' ophthalmopathy. Sequencing used peripheral blood. The rearrangement links TRBV7-2 to TRBJ1-2; D remains unclear. In DNA, the CDR3 is TGTGCCAGCAGCCACAACCCCGGTGTCGGTCGTAACTATGGCTACACCTTC. This sequence encodes CASSHNPGVGRNYGYTF.